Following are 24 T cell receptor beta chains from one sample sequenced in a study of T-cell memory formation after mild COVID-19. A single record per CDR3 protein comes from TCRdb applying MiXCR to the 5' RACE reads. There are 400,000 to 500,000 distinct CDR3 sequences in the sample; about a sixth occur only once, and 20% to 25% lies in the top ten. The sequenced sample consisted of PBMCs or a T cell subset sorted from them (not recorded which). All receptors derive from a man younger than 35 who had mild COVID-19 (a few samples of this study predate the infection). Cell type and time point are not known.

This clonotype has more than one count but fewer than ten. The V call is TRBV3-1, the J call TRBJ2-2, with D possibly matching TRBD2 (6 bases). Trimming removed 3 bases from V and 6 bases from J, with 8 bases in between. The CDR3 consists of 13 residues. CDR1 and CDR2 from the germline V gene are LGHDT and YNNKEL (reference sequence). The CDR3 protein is CASSHRDSGELFF. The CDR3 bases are TGTGCCAGCAGCCATAGGGACTCCGGGGAGCTGTTTTTT.

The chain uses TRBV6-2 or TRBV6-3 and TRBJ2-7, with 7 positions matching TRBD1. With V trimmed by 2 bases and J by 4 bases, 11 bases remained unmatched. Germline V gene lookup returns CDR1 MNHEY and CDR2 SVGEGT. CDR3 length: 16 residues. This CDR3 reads CASSYQTGILLYEQYV. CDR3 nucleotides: TGTGCCAGCAGTTACCAGACAGGGATCCTCCTGTACGAGCAGTACGTC.

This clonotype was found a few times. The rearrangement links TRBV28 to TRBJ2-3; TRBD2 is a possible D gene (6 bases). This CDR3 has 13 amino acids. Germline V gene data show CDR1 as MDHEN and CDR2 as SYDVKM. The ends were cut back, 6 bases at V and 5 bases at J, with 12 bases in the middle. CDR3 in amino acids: CASSPRGIDTQYF. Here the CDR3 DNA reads TGTGCCAGCAGCCCTCGGGGGATAGATACGCAGTATTTT.

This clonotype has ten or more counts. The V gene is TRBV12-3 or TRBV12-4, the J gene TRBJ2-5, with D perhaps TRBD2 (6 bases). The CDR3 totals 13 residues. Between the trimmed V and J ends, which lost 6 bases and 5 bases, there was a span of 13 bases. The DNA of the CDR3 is TGTGCCAGCAGCCGTGTCGGAGGGGAGACCCAGTACTTC. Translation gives CASSRVGGETQYF.

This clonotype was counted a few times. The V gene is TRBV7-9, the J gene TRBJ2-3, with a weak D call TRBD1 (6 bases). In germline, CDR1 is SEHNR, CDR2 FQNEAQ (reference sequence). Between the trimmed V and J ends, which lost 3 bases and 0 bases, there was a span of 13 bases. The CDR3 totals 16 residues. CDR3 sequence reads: CASSFPGHNSTDTQYF. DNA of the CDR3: TGTGCCAGCAGCTTCCCGGGACATAATAGCACAGATACGCAGTATTTT.

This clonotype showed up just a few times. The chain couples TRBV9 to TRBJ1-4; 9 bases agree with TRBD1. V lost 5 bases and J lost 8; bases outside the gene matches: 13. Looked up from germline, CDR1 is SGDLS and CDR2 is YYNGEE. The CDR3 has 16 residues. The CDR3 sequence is CASSRSPGQGSEKLFF. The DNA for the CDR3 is TGTGCCAGCAGTCGATCCCCGGGACAGGGAAGCGAAAAACTGTTTTTT.

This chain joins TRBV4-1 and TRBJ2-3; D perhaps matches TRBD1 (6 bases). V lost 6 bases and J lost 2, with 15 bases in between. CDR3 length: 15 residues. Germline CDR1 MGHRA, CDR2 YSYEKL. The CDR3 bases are TGCGCCAGCAGTCCACCCGGGACAATCACAGATACGCAGTATTTT. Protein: CASSPPGTITDTQYF.

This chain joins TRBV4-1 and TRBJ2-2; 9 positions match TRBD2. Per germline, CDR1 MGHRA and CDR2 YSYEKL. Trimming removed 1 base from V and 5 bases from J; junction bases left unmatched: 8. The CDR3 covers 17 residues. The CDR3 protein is CASSQVRGGAWTGELFF. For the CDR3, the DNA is TGCGCCAGCAGCCAAGTCCGCGGGGGGGCATGGACCGGGGAGCTGTTTTTT.

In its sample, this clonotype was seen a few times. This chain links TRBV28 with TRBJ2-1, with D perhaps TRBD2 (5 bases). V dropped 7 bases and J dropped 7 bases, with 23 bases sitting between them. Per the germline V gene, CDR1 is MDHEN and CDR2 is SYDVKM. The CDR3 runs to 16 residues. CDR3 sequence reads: CASIIGSSDHKNEQFF. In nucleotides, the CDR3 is TGTGCCAGCATCATAGGGAGTTCGGACCACAAGAATGAGCAGTTCTTC.

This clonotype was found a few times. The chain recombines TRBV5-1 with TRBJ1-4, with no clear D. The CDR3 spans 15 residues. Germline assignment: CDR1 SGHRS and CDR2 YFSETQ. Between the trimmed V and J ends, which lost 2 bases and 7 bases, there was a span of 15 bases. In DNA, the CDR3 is TGCGCCAGCAGCTTATTAGGGAGTTTCGGTGAAAAACTGTTTTTT. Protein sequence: CASSLLGSFGEKLFF.

The CDR3 region has the DNA TGTGCCAGCAAGCTCTCCCCTATGAACACTGAAGCTTTCTTT. Its translation is CASKLSPMNTEAFF. The chain has TRBV2 and TRBJ1-1; D gene uncertain. CDR3 length equals 14 residues. The germline V gene encodes CDR1 SNHLY and CDR2 FYNNEI. Trimming stripped 7 bases from V and 0 bases from J, with 12 bases between.

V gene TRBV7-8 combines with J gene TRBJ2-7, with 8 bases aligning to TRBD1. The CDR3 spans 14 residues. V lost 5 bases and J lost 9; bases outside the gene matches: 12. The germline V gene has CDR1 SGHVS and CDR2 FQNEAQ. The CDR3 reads CASSGGVAGGWQYF. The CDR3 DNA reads TGTGCCAGCAGCGGAGGGGTGGCAGGGGGCTGGCAGTACTTC.

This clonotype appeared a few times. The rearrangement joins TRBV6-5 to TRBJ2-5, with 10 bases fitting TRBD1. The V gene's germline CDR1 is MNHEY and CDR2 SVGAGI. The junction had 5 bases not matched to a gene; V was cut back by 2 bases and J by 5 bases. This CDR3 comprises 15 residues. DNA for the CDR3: TGTGCCAGCAGTTACGCGACAGGGGGCCGGGAGACCCAGTACTTC. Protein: CASSYATGGRETQYF.

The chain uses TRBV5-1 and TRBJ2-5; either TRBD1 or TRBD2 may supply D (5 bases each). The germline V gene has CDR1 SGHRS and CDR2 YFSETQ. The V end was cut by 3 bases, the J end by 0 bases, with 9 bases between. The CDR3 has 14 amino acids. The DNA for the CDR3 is TGCGCCAGCAGCTCCTGGGGGAACCAAGAGACCCAGTACTTC. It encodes CASSSWGNQETQYF. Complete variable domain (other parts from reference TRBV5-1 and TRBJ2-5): KAGVTQTPRYLIKTRGQQVTLSCSPISGHRSVSWYQQTPGQGLQFLFEYFSETQRNKGNFPGRFSGRQFSNSRSEMNVSTLELGDSALYLCASSSWGNQETQYFGPGTRLLVL.

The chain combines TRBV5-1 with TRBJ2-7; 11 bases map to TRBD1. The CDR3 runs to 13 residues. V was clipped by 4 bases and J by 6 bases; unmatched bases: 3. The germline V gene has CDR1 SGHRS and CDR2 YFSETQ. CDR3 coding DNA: TGCGCCAGCAGCGCGGGACAGGGGGGCGAGCAGTACTTC. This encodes CASSAGQGGEQYF.

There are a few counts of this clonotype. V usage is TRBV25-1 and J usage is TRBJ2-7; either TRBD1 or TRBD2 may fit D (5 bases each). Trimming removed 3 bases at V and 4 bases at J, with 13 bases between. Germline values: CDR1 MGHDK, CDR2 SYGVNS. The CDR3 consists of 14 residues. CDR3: CASSEAGREYEQYV. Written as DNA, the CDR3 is TGTGCCAGCAGTGAGGCGGGCAGGGAGTACGAGCAGTACGTC.

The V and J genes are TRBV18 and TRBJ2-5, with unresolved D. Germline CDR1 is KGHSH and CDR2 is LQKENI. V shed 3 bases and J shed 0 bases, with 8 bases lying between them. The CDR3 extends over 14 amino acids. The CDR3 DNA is TGTGCCAGCTCACCGGTCCGGAACCAAGAGACCCAGTACTTC. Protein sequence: CASSPVRNQETQYF. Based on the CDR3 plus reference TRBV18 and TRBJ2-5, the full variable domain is NAGVMQNPRHLVRRRGQEARLRCSPMKGHSHVYWYRQLPEEGLKFMVYLQKENIIDESGMPKERFSAEFPKEGPSILRIQQVVRGDSAAYFCASSPVRNQETQYFGPGTRLLVL.

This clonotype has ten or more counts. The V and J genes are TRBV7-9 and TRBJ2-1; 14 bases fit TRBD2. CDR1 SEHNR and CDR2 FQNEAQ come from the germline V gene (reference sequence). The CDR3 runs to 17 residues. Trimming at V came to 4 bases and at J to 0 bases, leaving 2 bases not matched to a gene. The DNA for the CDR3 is TGTGCCAGCAGCTCGGGACTAGCGGGGGCCTCCTACAATGAGCAGTTCTTC. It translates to CASSSGLAGASYNEQFF.

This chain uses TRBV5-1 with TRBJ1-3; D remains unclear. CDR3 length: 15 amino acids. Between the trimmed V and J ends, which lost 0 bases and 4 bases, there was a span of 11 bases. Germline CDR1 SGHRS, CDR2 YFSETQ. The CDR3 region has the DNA TGCGCCAGCAGCTTGGACGGGGTTACCGGAAACACCATATATTTT. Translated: CASSLDGVTGNTIYF.

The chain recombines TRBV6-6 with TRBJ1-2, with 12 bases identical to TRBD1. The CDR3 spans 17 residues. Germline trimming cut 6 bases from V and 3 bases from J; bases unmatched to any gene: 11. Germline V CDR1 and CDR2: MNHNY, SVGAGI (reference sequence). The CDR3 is CASRPGQGAVADYGYTF. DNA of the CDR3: TGTGCCAGCAGACCGGGACAGGGGGCGGTTGCGGACTATGGCTACACCTTC.

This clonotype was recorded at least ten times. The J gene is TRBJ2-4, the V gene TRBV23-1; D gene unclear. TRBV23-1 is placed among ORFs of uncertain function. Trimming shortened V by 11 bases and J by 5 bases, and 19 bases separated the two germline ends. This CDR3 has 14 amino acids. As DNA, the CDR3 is TGCGCCGTCCGTGGCGGCCCCGCGGAAAACATTCAGTACTTC. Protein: CAVRGGPAENIQYF.

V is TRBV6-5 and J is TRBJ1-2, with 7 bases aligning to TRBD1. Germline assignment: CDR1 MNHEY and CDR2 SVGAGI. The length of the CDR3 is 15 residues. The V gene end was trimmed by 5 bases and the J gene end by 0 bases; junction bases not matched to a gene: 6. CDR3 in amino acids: CASSKRQGANYGYTF. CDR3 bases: TGTGCCAGCAGTAAGCGACAGGGAGCTAACTATGGCTACACCTTC.

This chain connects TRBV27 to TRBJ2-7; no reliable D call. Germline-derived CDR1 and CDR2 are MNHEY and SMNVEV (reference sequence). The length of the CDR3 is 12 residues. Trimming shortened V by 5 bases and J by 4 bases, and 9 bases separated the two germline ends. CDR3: CASSQNMYEQYF. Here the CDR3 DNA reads TGTGCCAGCAGTCAGAATATGTACGAGCAGTACTTC.

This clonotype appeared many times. The CDR3 region is CSARAPAGLEAFF. CDR3 DNA: TGCAGTGCTAGAGCTCCAGCGGGACTTGAAGCTTTCTTT. The chain has TRBV20-1 and TRBJ1-1; maybe TRBD1 (5 bases). Germline lookup yields CDR1 DFQATT and CDR2 SNEGSKA (reference sequence). The CDR3 sequence is 13 residues long. Trimming shortened V by 1 base and J by 7 bases, and 13 bases separated the two germline ends.